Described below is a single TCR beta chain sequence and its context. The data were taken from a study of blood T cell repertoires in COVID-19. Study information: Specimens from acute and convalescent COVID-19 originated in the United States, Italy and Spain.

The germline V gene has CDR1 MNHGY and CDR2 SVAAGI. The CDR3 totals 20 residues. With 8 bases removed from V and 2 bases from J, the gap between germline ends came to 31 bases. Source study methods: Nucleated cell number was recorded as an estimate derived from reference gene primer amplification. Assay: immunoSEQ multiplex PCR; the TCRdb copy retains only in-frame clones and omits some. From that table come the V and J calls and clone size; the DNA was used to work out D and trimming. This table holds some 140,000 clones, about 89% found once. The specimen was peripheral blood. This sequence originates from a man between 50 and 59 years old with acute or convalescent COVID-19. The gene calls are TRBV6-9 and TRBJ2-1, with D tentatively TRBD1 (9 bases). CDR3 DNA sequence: TGTGCCAGCGTGAGGGGGCGGGACAGGGCAACTAGCGGAGCCTACAATGAGCAGTTCTTC. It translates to CASVRGRDRATSGAYNEQFF.